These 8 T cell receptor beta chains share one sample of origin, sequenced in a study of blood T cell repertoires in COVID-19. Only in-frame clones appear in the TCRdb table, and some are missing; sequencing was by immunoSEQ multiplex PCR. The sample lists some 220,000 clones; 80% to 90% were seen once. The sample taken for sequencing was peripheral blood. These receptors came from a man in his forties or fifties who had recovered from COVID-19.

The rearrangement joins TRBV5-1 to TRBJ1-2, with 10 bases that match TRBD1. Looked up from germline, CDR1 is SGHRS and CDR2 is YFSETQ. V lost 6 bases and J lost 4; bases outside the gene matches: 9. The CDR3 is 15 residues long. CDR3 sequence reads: CASTRGTGAFYGYTF. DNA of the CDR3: TGCGCCAGCACTAGGGGGACAGGGGCCTTCTATGGCTACACCTTC.

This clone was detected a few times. CDR3 sequence: CASSLDSGTVYEQYF. CDR3 bases: TGTGCCAGCAGCTTAGATTCCGGGACAGTCTACGAGCAGTACTTC. The chain combines TRBV7-2 with TRBJ2-7; 7 nucleotides agree with TRBD1. Germline V lookup: CDR1 SGHTA, CDR2 FQGNSA. This CDR3 is 15 amino acids long. After removal of 1 base from V and 3 bases from J, the junction contained 6 bases not matched to a gene.

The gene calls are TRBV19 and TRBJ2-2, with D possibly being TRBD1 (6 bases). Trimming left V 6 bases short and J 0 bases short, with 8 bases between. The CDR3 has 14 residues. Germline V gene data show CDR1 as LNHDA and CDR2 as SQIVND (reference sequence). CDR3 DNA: TGTGCCAGTAGGACAGGAGCGAACACCGGGGAGCTGTTTTTT. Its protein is CASRTGANTGELFF.

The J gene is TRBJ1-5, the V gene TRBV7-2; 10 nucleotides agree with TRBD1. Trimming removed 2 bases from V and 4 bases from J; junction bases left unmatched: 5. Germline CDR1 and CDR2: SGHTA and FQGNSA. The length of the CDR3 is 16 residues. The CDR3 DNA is TGTGCCAGCAGCTTACCCGGGACAGGGGATAATCAGCCCCAGCATTTT. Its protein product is CASSLPGTGDNQPQHF.

CDR3 sequence: CASSLYSHLNQPQHF. For the CDR3, the DNA is TGTGCCAGCAGTTTATATAGCCATCTCAATCAGCCCCAGCATTTT. The chain couples TRBV28 to TRBJ1-5; D unresolved. Deletions cut 1 base from V and 3 bases from J, with 10 bases between. CDR1 and CDR2 from the germline V gene are MDHEN and SYDVKM. The CDR3 is made up of 15 amino acids.

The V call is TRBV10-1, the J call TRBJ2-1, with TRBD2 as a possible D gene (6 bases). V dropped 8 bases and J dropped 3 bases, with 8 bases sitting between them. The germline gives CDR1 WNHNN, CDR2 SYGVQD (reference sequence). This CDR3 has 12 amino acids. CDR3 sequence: CASGGGYNEQFF. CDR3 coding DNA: TGCGCCAGCGGGGGAGGCTACAATGAGCAGTTCTTC.

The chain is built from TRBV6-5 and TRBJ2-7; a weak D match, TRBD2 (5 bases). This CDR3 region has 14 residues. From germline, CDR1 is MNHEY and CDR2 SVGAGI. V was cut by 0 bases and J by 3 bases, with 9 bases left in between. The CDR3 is CASSYSRAYYEQYF. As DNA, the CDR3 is TGTGCCAGCAGTTACTCGAGGGCTTACTACGAGCAGTACTTC.

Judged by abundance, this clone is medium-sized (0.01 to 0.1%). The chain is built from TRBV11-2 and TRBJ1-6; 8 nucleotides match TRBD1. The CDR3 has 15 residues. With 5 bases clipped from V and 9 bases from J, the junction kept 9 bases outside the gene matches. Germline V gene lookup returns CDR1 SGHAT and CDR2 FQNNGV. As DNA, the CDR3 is TGTGCCAGCAGCCTACCCGGGACAGGAGTTTCACCCCTCCACTTT. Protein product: CASSLPGTGVSPLHF. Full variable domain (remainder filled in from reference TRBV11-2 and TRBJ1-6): EAGVAQSPRYKIIEKRQSVAFWCNPISGHATLYWYQQILGQGPKLLIQFQNNGVVDDSQLPKDRFSAERLKGVDSTLKIQPAKLEDSAVYLCASSLPGTGVSPLHFGNGTRLTVT.